The clone carrying this T cell receptor beta chain was detected only a few times. The record originates from a study of blood T cell repertoires in COVID-19. Study as a whole: Material from acute and convalescent COVID-19 was sourced from the United States, Italy and Spain. PBMCs, B-cell-depleted T cells, or T cells were the source of the cDNA or gDNA that made up the material.

Original handling: Reference gene primer amplification gave nucleated cell count estimates. Some clones are missing from TCRdb's copy, which holds only in-frame ones; the method was immunoSEQ multiplex PCR. That table furnishes V, J and clone size, whereas the DNA furnished D and trimming. The table includes over 250,000 clones, approximately 87% detected once. Trimming removed 9 bases from V and 0 bases from J; junction bases left unmatched: 11. Germline V gene sequence: CDR1 LNHDA, CDR2 SQIVND (reference sequence). This CDR3 contains 17 residues. The sequenced sample was peripheral blood. This TCR came from a woman in her forties or fifties with acute or convalescent COVID-19. The chain combines TRBV19 with TRBJ1-5; 10 bases map to TRBD1. The CDR3 coding sequence is TGTGCCAGCAACAGGGGACAGGGGCTACATAGCAATCAGCCCCAGCATTTT. It specifies CASNRGQGLHSNQPQHF.